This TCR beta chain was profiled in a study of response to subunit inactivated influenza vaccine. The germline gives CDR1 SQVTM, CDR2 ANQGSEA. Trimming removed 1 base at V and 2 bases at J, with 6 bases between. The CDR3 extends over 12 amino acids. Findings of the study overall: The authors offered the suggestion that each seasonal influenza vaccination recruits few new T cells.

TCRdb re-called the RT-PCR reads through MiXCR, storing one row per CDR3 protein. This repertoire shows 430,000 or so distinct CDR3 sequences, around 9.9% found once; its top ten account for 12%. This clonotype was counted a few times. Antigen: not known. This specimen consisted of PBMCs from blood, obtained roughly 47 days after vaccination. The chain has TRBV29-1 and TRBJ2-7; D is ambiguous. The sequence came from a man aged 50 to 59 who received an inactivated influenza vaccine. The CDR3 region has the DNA TGCAGCGTTGAAGGAGAAACCTACGAGCAGTACTTC. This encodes CSVEGETYEQYF.